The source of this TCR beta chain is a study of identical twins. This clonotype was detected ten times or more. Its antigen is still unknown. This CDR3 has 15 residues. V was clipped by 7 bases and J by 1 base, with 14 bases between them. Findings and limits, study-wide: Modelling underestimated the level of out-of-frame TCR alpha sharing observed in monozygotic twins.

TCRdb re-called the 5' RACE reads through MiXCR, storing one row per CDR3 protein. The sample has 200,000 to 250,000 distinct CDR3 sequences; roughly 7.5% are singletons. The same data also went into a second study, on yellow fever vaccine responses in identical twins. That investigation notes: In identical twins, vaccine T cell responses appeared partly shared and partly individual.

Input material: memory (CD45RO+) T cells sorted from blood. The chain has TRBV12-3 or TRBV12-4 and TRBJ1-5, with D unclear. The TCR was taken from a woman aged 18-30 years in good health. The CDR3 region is CASTLEGLSNQPQHF. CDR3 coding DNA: TGTGCCAGCACTCTCGAAGGATTAAGCAATCAGCCCCAGCATTTT.